What follows is one T cell receptor beta chain and its context. Its specificity is unknown. TCRdb's table, derived via immunoSEQ multiplex PCR, lists solely in-frame clones and lacks some. The repertoire consists of some 2,000,000 clones, with under 97% occurring once and the leading ten covering roughly 0.13%. This specimen belongs to a study of shared clonotypes between healthy human individuals. Study observations and caveats: Lower generation probabilities were found for non-shared clonotypes than for those shared by all four donors.

This TCR was recovered from a man between 18 and 35 years old in good health. The sample taken for sequencing was naive CD4+ T cells sorted from blood. As to subset: CD45RA+ positively selected.

DNA of the CDR3: TGTGCCTGGAGTGTACTCGGGGAATCCTACACCTTC. Translated: CAWSVLGESYTF. The rearrangement uses TRBV30 and TRBJ1-2; no reliable D call. V was trimmed by 0 bases and J by 10 bases, leaving 12 bases between them. This CDR3 comprises 12 residues. Germline V gene lookup returns CDR1 GTSNPN and CDR2 SVGIG (reference sequence).